This entry concerns a single T cell receptor (beta chain). This clonotype showed up many times. What this receptor recognizes is not known. There are no base qualities to consult, and no much larger clone falls within one base. The data stem from a study of regulatory T cells in long-lasting Graves disease (dated by TCRdb to 2020 to 2022). Regarding the research as a whole: Antithyroid drugs had been taken for less than 3 months by newly diagnosed Graves' disease patients. A total of 33 samples were covered by TCR sequencing, comprising roughly 13 persistent and approximately 20 newly diagnosed Graves' disease patients. The study was conducted in China and was registered as a clinical trial. Peripheral blood TCR sequencing and RNA sequencing compared persistent Graves' disease patients with newly diagnosed Graves' disease patients. The paper as a whole reports these results and caveats: Compared with newly diagnosed patients, patients with persistent Graves' disease had lower TCR Shannon entropy and fewer highly expanded clones, which suggests clonal expansion. More public clonotypes were shared among persistent patients (over 2,500) than among newly diagnosed patients (more than 950). Persistent disease showed preferential use of TRBV28, TRBJ1-2 and TRBJ2-5, whereas newly diagnosed disease favored TRBV20-1 and TRBJ2-1. Only peripheral blood was studied, because thyroid tissue, the primary lesion, was inaccessible. Sequencing and analysis were restricted to the TCR beta chain. The authors noted that the small sample size was a limitation that may lower accuracy.

Library method: multiplex PCR. TCRdb records Illumina HiSeq 4000 as the sequencer. To build TCR beta libraries, CDR3 regions were amplified by Arm-PCR using iRepertoire HTBI primers. Gel purification was performed on PCR products prior to sequencing. The authors' pipeline ran thus. Across samples, approximately 68 TRBV and 15 or so TRBJ segments were identified and used for gene usage analysis of CDR3 amino acid clonotypes. Filtered high-quality paired reads were merged into contigs using COPE and FqMerger. Contigs were aligned with BLAST to IMGT TRBV, TRBD and TRBJ reference genes, and CDR3 was defined per IMGT. Any clonotype with a frequency above 0.1% was classified as a highly expanded clone. Shannon entropy served as the measure of repertoire diversity, while the Gini coefficient captured V-J evenness. Public clonotypes were defined as clonotypes shared by more than one individual. The raw public reads went through TCRdb reprocessing: fastp at Q25, MiXCR clone calling, in-frame beta chains kept. A single entry per CDR3 protein holds the most common genes and DNA from its merged rows. These V and J calls rely on TCRdb rather than the paper's analysis. Recorded for this sample are about 540,000 distinct CDR3 sequences; roughly 12% of them occurred a single time. The leading ten clones occupy roughly a tenth of the sample.

Read against the paper, the sample's time point label means: newly diagnosed GD, antithyroid drugs for less than 3 months. For both TCR sequencing and RNA sequencing, RNA was extracted from PBMCs using TRIzol. The diagnosis of Graves' disease followed American Thyroid Association guidelines. Patients were recruited from an endocrinology department in Xi'an, China. Each patient gave approximately 9.7 milliliters of peripheral blood, collected in an EDTA anticoagulant tube. Ficoll Paque Plus density gradient separation was used to isolate PBMCs, and no additional T cell sorting was done. An Agilent 2100 Bioanalyzer and agarose gel were used to assess RNA quality, and a NanoDrop 2000 was used to measure RNA concentration. V is trimmed back by 1 base and J by 2 bases, and the junction contains 0 bases that no gene match accounts for. The CDR3 measures 14 amino acids from cysteine to phenylalanine. Only the CDR3 DNA is retained, 42 bases long and in frame from the first base. The germline V gene supplies CDR1 SNHLY and CDR2 FYNNEI.

The same data also went into a second study, on T cells in Graves' hyperthyroidism and ophthalmopathy. Looking at the second paper: Graves' hyperthyroidism was defined as stable when no progression to ophthalmopathy occurred over 18 months of follow-up. Hyperthyroidism patients were newly diagnosed, had a disease duration of under 2 months, and were aged 18 to 65 years. Patients with uncontrolled infections, other autoimmune diseases, pregnancy or lactation were excluded. Diagnoses relied on clinical symptoms, serum thyroxine and TRAb, thyroid ultrasound and orbital computed tomography. The TCR CDR3 was subjected to a first round of RT-PCR using the HTBI primer set and the Qiagen OneStep RT-PCR kit. Most expanded thyroid clonotypes (frequency above 0.001) were also detected in blood, a finding suggesting that blood repertoires may reflect thyroid immune responses. Ophthalmopathy was separated from stable hyperthyroidism by a 13 V-J signature model, with about 88% sensitivity and about 81% specificity obtained in cross-validation and 80%/75% obtained in testing. In validation, the model predicted progression to ophthalmopathy a median of 6.5 months before onset, with about 70% sensitivity and nearly 75% specificity. A discovery cohort of about 100 patients, about 40 with Graves' ophthalmopathy and roughly 59 with stable Graves' hyperthyroidism, was used to find distinguishing TCR V-J signatures. An independent validation cohort of about 19 hyperthyroidism patients and 17 patients who later progressed to ophthalmopathy tested prospective prediction of ophthalmopathy. The 100 or so discovery patients were divided at random into training and test sets in a 7:3 ratio. The study also compared thyroid tissue and blood T-cell repertoires from about six Graves' hyperthyroidism patients. After blood sampling, hyperthyroidism patients were treated with methimazole at a starting dose of 30 mg daily, and ophthalmopathy patients were treated with high-dose intravenous methylprednisolone. Libraries were constructed in a second round of multiplex PCR, after which size selection and purification were performed. Paired-end sequencing of the libraries was performed with 100 bp reads on an Illumina HiSeq2000. SOAPnuke was used to process the raw data, removing reads that contained adapters or uncalled bases, had a mean Phred below 15, or lacked an exact match to the constant primer or identifier. High-quality paired reads were merged with COPE v1.2.5, and unique nucleotide sequences were defined as clonotypes. Clonotypes were aligned to IMGT TRBV, TRBD and TRBJ reference segments using MiTCR v1.1. Analysis was restricted to V-J combinations with a frequency above 0.0001, which covered 99% to 99.2% of repertoires. A TCS score was defined as the ratio between F50 (clonal expansion) and ExV (chaos), using BLOSUM62-based TCRdist between CDR3 peptides within each V-J. Welch's t-statistics and random forest reduced roughly 500 V-J features to around 14, which were used in a naive Bayes classifier (R e1071). No statistical method was used to set the sample size in advance, and investigators knew the group allocation. The paper reports TCR Vbeta CDR3 sequencing of approximately 140 peripheral blood samples: 43 ophthalmopathy, under 80 hyperthyroidism and 17 progressor patients.

The source of this sequence is a man aged 25-45 years with Graves disease. Donor details come from another sample of the same person, matched by shared clones. The rearranged segments are TRBV2 and TRBJ2-5; TRBD2 aligns with 8 central bases. The sequenced sample was peripheral blood mononuclear cells (PBMCs), obtained at new diagnosis, from a patient treated with antithyroid drugs. The CDR3 region has the sequence CASSEEREQETQYF. The DNA sequence is as follows: TGTGCCAGCAGTGAAGAGCGGGAGCAAGAGACCCAGTACTTC.